This is a list of T cell receptor beta chains from one sample in a study of blood T cell repertoires in COVID-19. Sequencing used immunoSEQ multiplex PCR; TCRdb keeps in-frame clones, though not all of them. Of 300,000 to 350,000 clones detected, approximately 90% appear once; the ten largest clones hold 9.9%. Material: peripheral blood. All receptors derive from a man aged 25 to 45 with COVID-19, enrolled during active disease. Each CDR3 is given with its conserved first and last residue.

V	CDR3
TRBV6-5	CASSTGEQETQYF
TRBV7-2	CASSLALDRDNTGELFF
TRBV7-2	CASSPDSLYNEQFF
TRBV7-8	CASSFVDRGRGQPQHF
TRBV6-1	CASSDERGNTIYF
TRBV6-5	CASRLFGTGDYEQYF
TRBV28	CASSSRGQGNQPQHF
TRBV5-6	CASSLNRGNYGYTF
TRBV5-1	CASSFGDTTKYEQYF
TRBV4-1	CASSRDSRTEAFF
TRBV28	CASSSSWTETYYGYTF
TRBV6-5	CASSIGPGGTEAFF
TRBV5-4	CASSMGRVREQYF
TRBV28	CASSNSRSAGGGELFF
TRBV4-3	CASSQDTRGVDTQYF
TRBV19	CASIPRGGYEQYF
TRBV13	CASSRYSGANVLTF
TRBV6-6	CASRGAESYEQYF
TRBV3-1/TRBV3-2	CASSLPGQGKNEQYF
TRBV9	CASSAEAQGWEQFF
TRBV4-2	CASSPKTSGGSTDTQYF
TRBV6-8	CASSSPDSPPPSNQPQHF
TRBV18	CASSPGTTYNSPLHF
TRBV4-3	CASSQGRREDVGNEQFF
TRBV6-1	CASSERVGGELASTDTQYF
TRBV6-5	CASSAGTTEQYF
TRBV5-1	CASSPNPIGQGNQPQHF
TRBV28	CASSPRRGRARYTDTQYF
TRBV19	CASSFVARETQYF
TRBV12-3/TRBV12-4	CASRSPGNTEAFF
TRBV6-5	CAVYAGVGLDEQYF
TRBV19	CASSIAGSDYNEQFF
TRBV5-1	CASSPPGVFYEQYF
TRBV7-8	CASSLGQGLNTEAFF
TRBV6-5	CASSYSITGNNYGYTF
TRBV5-4	CASSWGQGGGYTF
TRBV2	CASSSPGGNTGELFF
TRBV19	CASSKTGYGANVLTF
TRBV28	CASRSRGRESNYGYTF
TRBV9	CASSVGSSIYNEQFF
TRBV29-1	CSVLRGWTEAFF
TRBV6-1	CASSKARGTEAFF
TRBV7-9	CASSYSTTFRGNSPLHF
TRBV7-2	CASSTAGTSASYEQYF
TRBV30	CAWSPGQQQMNTEAFF
TRBV7-6	CASSFSGASTGELFF